The 8 T cell receptor beta chains reported below all come from one sample, sequenced in a study of CD8 T cells in Susac syndrome. RNA, at about 0.45 to 1 ug, was reverse transcribed with random hexamers. TCRdb re-derived calls from the immunoSEQ multiplex PCR reads in MiXCR, one entry per CDR3 protein. The data contain more than 150,000 distinct CDR3 sequences, 85% to 95% of them singletons. Sequenced input: CD4+ T cells from PBMCs. These receptor sequences come from a human donor with Susac syndrome.

This chain joins TRBV23-1 and TRBJ1-3, with TRBD1 matching over 7 bases. TRBV23-1 is given ORF status, its function remaining uncertain. V dropped 8 bases and J dropped 2; count of bases not matched to a gene: 9. There are 15 residues in the CDR3. The CDR3 coding sequence is TGCGCCAGCGGGCGGCAGGGGGTTGCTGGAAACACCATATATTTT. This sequence encodes CASGRQGVAGNTIYF.

Only one count was recorded for this clonotype. The V and J genes are TRBV12-3 or TRBV12-4 and TRBJ2-7; 8 positions match TRBD1. The ends lost 8 bases at V and 7 bases at J; junction bases unmatched: 19. This CDR3 region has 16 residues. CDR3 DNA: TGTGCCAGCCGACATTCACCGGGACAGGCAATTGGGGAGCAGTACTTC. Protein: CASRHSPGQAIGEQYF.

V and J are TRBV9 and TRBJ2-3; no clear D gene. Trimming left V 0 bases short and J 0 bases short, with 8 bases between. Germline V gene data show CDR1 as SGDLS and CDR2 as YYNGEE. CDR3 length equals 15 residues. CDR3 residues: CASSVEARSTDTQYF. CDR3 sequence (DNA): TGTGCCAGCAGCGTAGAAGCCAGGAGCACAGATACGCAGTATTTT.

In this sample, this clonotype turned up once. The chain combines TRBV27 with TRBJ1-1, with D possibly TRBD1 on 5 matching bases. The V and J ends lost 7 bases and 2 bases respectively, with 11 bases between them. The CDR3 length is 13 residues. Germline CDR1 and CDR2: MNHEY and SMNVEV (reference sequence). The CDR3 is CASTGEPNTEAFF. The CDR3 DNA reads TGTGCCAGCACGGGGGAGCCTAACACTGAAGCTTTCTTT.

The chain has TRBV28 and TRBJ1-1; D gene ambiguous. V gave up 2 bases and J gave up 0 bases, with 7 bases separating them. The CDR3 runs to 14 residues. Germline lookup yields CDR1 MDHEN and CDR2 SYDVKM. CDR3 DNA: TGTGCCAGCAGTTTAGGGCAGCTGAACACTGAAGCTTTCTTT. Translated: CASSLGQLNTEAFF.

The chain employs TRBV20-1 and TRBJ1-2, with D possibly TRBD1 on 5 matching bases. CDR1 DFQATT and CDR2 SNEGSKA come from the germline V gene (reference sequence). V gave up 5 bases and J gave up 6 bases, with 16 bases separating them. The CDR3 runs to 13 residues. In DNA, the CDR3 is TGCAGTGCTGGGGTCAGGGCGGGGGATGGCTACACCTTC. Encoded protein: CSAGVRAGDGYTF.

The chain carries TRBV6-4 and TRBJ2-1; TRBD1 aligns across 8 bases. The CDR3 length is 12 residues. Germline-derived CDR1 and CDR2 are MRHNA and SNTAGT. V dropped 6 bases and J dropped 8; count of bases not matched to a gene: 3. CDR3 sequence reads: CASSGDRHEQFF. The DNA for the CDR3 is TGTGCCAGCAGCGGGGACAGGCATGAGCAGTTCTTC.

The chain links TRBV29-1 to TRBJ1-2; TRBD1 might be the D (5 bases). V was pared by 2 bases and J by 2 bases, with 12 bases between. Germline V gene data show CDR1 as SQVTM and CDR2 as ANQGSEA. This CDR3 has 14 amino acids. The CDR3, as DNA: TGCAGCGTTGAACCCCAGGGTATAAACTATGGCTACACCTTC. It is translated as CSVEPQGINYGYTF.